Each of the 23 T cell receptor beta chains below was sequenced from the same sample in a study of cytomegalovirus exposure and HLA in healthy donors. The primer mix had 60 Vbeta and 13 Jbeta primers. Assay used: immunoSEQ multiplex PCR; TCRdb lists only in-frame clones, some missing. The sample carries 100,000 to 150,000 clones, 70% to 85% recorded once. The source material was PBMCs. These receptors were obtained from a middle-aged man in good health and CMV-seropositive.

For the CDR3, the DNA is TGTGCCAGCAGCCCAGGGGGCTACGAGCAGTACTTC. It is translated as CASSPGGYEQYF. The rearrangement joins TRBV11-3 to TRBJ2-7; 7 bases are a match to TRBD1. This CDR3 has 12 amino acids. The J segment lost 3 bases and the V segment lost 5 bases, leaving 1 base of the junction unmatched. Looked up from germline, CDR1 is SGHNT and CDR2 is YENEEA.

This chain uses TRBV20-1 with TRBJ1-2; 9 bases align to TRBD1. The V gene's germline CDR1 is DFQATT and CDR2 SNEGSKA (reference sequence). This CDR3 contains 10 residues. The CDR3 DNA is TGCGTTGGGGACAGGGACGGCTACACCTTC. Its translation is CVGDRDGYTF.

The CDR3, as DNA: TGTGCCAGTAGTATCGACAGGGGACTAAGTAATGAGCAGTTCTTC. The encoded protein is CASSIDRGLSNEQFF. The chain carries TRBV19 and TRBJ2-1, with D possibly TRBD1 on 8 matching bases. Germline V gene sequence: CDR1 LNHDA, CDR2 SQIVND (reference sequence). Trimming removed 3 bases at V and 7 bases at J, with 16 bases between. CDR3 length: 15 residues.

The chain recombines TRBV5-1 with TRBJ1-5, with TRBD1 matching 7 bases. Germline V gene data show CDR1 as SGHRS and CDR2 as YFSETQ. Trimming at V came to 4 bases and at J to 7 bases, leaving 8 bases not matched to a gene. The CDR3 loop spans 14 amino acids. The CDR3 sequence: CASSPAPGGQPQHF. The DNA for the CDR3 is TGCGCCAGCAGCCCGGCGCCAGGGGGGCAGCCCCAGCATTTT. The full variable domain, completed using reference TRBV5-1 and TRBJ1-5, is KAGVTQTPRYLIKTRGQQVTLSCSPISGHRSVSWYQQTPGQGLQFLFEYFSETQRNKGNFPGRFSGRQFSNSRSEMNVSTLELGDSALYLCASSPAPGGQPQHFGDGTRLSIL.

The chain links TRBV19 to TRBJ2-3; 9 bases line up with TRBD1. This CDR3 is 15 amino acids long. CDR1 and CDR2 (germline): LNHDA, SQIVND (reference sequence). Unmatched junction bases numbered 6, after V lost 3 bases and J lost 5 bases. CDR3 nucleotide sequence: TGTGCCAGTAGTATTATGGCGGGACAGGGAGATACGCAGTATTTT. Translating gives CASSIMAGQGDTQYF.

This clone was detected only a few times. This rearrangement joins TRBV5-1 to TRBJ1-5; TRBD1 matches 11 bases. This CDR3 is built from 14 residues. With 4 bases clipped from V and 5 bases from J, the junction kept 2 bases outside the gene matches. CDR1 is SGHRS and CDR2 is YFSETQ in the germline V gene. The CDR3 nucleotides are TGCGCCAGCAGCGTGGGACAGGGGGATCAGCCCCAGCATTTT. Its protein is CASSVGQGDQPQHF.

Only one count was recorded for this clone. This chain joins TRBV19 and TRBJ2-3; no reliable D call. The germline V gene has CDR1 LNHDA and CDR2 SQIVND (reference sequence). With 7 bases removed from V and 9 bases from J, the gap between germline ends came to 11 bases. This CDR3 comprises 11 residues. Here the CDR3 DNA reads TGTGCCAGTACCGGAAGACACACGCAGTATTTT. Translated: CASTGRHTQYF.

The gene calls are TRBV27 and TRBJ1-1, with 12 bases lining up with TRBD1. The junction had 5 bases not matched to a gene; V was cut back by 6 bases and J by 6 bases. The CDR3 covers 14 residues. The germline CDR1 and CDR2 sequences are MNHEY and SMNVEV (reference sequence). The CDR3: CASRPGQGASEAFF. The CDR3 region has the DNA TGTGCCAGCAGACCGGGACAGGGGGCTTCTGAAGCTTTCTTT.

The chain has TRBV4-1 and TRBJ2-7; 7 bases match TRBD2. The V gene end was trimmed by 1 base and the J gene end by 3 bases; junction bases not matched to a gene: 6. This CDR3 region has 15 residues. CDR1 is MGHRA, CDR2 YSYEKL, per germline. CDR3 protein: CASSQARASGYEQYF. The CDR3 DNA is TGCGCCAGCAGCCAAGCTAGAGCTAGCGGCTACGAGCAGTACTTC.

Here the CDR3 DNA reads TGTGCCTGGACTATGGGCCCCGGAAAACTGTTTTTT. Protein: CAWTMGPGKLFF. The chain has TRBV30 and TRBJ1-4, with D unresolved. Trimming left V 4 bases short and J 10 bases short, with 13 bases between. The V gene's germline CDR1 is GTSNPN and CDR2 SVGIG (reference sequence). The CDR3 has 12 residues.

The rearrangement uses TRBV5-6 and TRBJ1-6; 9 nucleotides agree with TRBD1. The CDR3 is 14 amino acids. CDR1 and CDR2 from the germline V gene are SGHDT and YYEEEE. Trimming cost V 0 bases and J 8 bases; bases outside gene matches: 0. Written as DNA, the CDR3 is TGTGCCAGCAGCTTGGGACAGGGGGATTCACCCCTCCACTTT. Its protein product is CASSLGQGDSPLHF.

Concerning this clone itself: An end of the junction does not agree with germline; a read error may underlie this. The CDR3 region is CASSYSNTEAFF. The DNA of the CDR3 is TGTGCCAGCAGTTACTCGAACACAGAAGCTTTCTTT. The V and J genes are TRBV6-5 and TRBJ1-1; D remains ambiguous. This CDR3 region has 12 residues. From germline, CDR1 is MNHEY and CDR2 SVGAGI.

This chain joins TRBV30 and TRBJ1-4; TRBD1 matches at 9 bases. V dropped 8 bases and J dropped 7; count of bases not matched to a gene: 5. Germline V gene lookup returns CDR1 GTSNPN and CDR2 SVGIG (reference sequence). The CDR3 sequence is 12 residues long. This CDR3 is CAVGTGFEKLFF. CDR3 DNA sequence: TGTGCCGTAGGGACAGGGTTTGAAAAACTGTTTTTT.

In regard to this clone: Other nucleotide sequences in the sample specify the same CDR3. The J gene is TRBJ1-5, the V gene TRBV19; tentatively, D is TRBD1 (6 bases). This CDR3 is built from 16 residues. The V end lost 1 base, the J end lost 4 bases, and 14 bases lay between the germline ends. Germline values: CDR1 LNHDA, CDR2 SQIVND (reference sequence). The CDR3 spells CASSIGPPQGNQPQHF. CDR3 nucleotides: TGTGCCAGTAGTATAGGTCCCCCACAGGGTAATCAGCCCCAGCATTTT.

The chain links TRBV7-7 to TRBJ2-5; TRBD1 agrees at 7 bases. Germline-derived CDR1 and CDR2 are SSHAT and FNYEAQ (reference sequence). The CDR3 spans 11 residues. The chain's CDR3 is CASQGVETQYF. The CDR3 DNA sequence: TGTGCTAGCCAGGGGGTGGAGACCCAGTACTTC.

V usage is TRBV5-1 and J usage is TRBJ2-3; TRBD2 matches at 10 bases. The CDR3 sequence is 17 residues long. The V and J ends lost 5 bases and 0 bases, in that order; junction bases with no gene match: 9. Germline V gene sequence: CDR1 SGHRS, CDR2 YFSETQ. Here the CDR3 reads CASSSSQRGGSTDTQYF. CDR3 sequence (DNA): TGCGCCAGCAGTTCCTCTCAGCGGGGGGGGAGCACAGATACGCAGTATTTT.

V gene TRBV5-1 combines with J gene TRBJ2-7; 11 bases fit TRBD2. V shed 6 bases, J shed 6 bases, and the junction held 11 bases outside the gene matches. CDR3 length: 15 amino acids. Germline V lookup: CDR1 SGHRS, CDR2 YFSETQ. The CDR3 DNA sequence: TGCGCCAGCACCCCGAGGGAACTAGCGGGAGTCGAGCAGTACTTC. Translated: CASTPRELAGVEQYF. Variable domain in full (rest from reference TRBV5-1 and TRBJ2-7): KAGVTQTPRYLIKTRGQQVTLSCSPISGHRSVSWYQQTPGQGLQFLFEYFSETQRNKGNFPGRFSGRQFSNSRSEMNVSTLELGDSALYLCASTPRELAGVEQYFGPGTRLTVT.

The V and J genes are TRBV5-1 and TRBJ2-7, with 7 bases lining up with TRBD2. With 0 bases clipped from V and 3 bases from J, the junction kept 9 bases outside the gene matches. The CDR3 loop spans 16 amino acids. In germline, CDR1 is SGHRS, CDR2 YFSETQ. DNA of the CDR3: TGCGCCAGCAGCTTGGTTTCGGCGGGAGCTGGCTACGAGCAGTACTTC. Amino acids: CASSLVSAGAGYEQYF.

J is TRBJ2-2 and V is TRBV30; 7 bases are shared with TRBD1. Germline V CDR1 and CDR2: GTSNPN, SVGIG (reference sequence). CDR3 length: 15 residues. Unmatched junction bases numbered 6, after V lost 1 base and J lost 4 bases. The CDR3 sequence: CAWSEGANPTGELFF. The CDR3 DNA reads as TGTGCCTGGAGTGAGGGGGCCAACCCCACCGGGGAGCTGTTTTTT.

This clone was observed a handful of times. J is TRBJ2-3 and V is TRBV18; D call uncertain. V gave up 3 bases and J gave up 6 bases, with 19 bases separating them. Per germline, CDR1 KGHSH and CDR2 LQKENI. The CDR3 is 16 residues long. The CDR3 spells CASSPPPSRAGDTQYF. CDR3 DNA sequence: TGTGCCAGCTCACCCCCTCCCTCTAGAGCCGGGGATACGCAGTATTTT. The full variable domain, rest sourced from reference TRBV18 and TRBJ2-3, is NAGVMQNPRHLVRRRGQEARLRCSPMKGHSHVYWYRQLPEEGLKFMVYLQKENIIDESGMPKERFSAEFPKEGPSILRIQQVVRGDSAAYFCASSPPPSRAGDTQYFGPGTRLTVL.

CDR3 loop: CASSLISSGGVNNEQFF. CDR3 coding DNA: TGTGCCAGCAGTTTAATCTCTAGCGGGGGGGTCAACAATGAGCAGTTCTTC. This sequence joins TRBV27 and TRBJ2-1, with TRBD2 identical over 12 bases. The germline CDR1 and CDR2 sequences are MNHEY and SMNVEV (reference sequence). The CDR3 extends over 17 amino acids. V was clipped by 2 bases and J by 5 bases; unmatched bases: 7.

The J gene is TRBJ2-1, the V gene TRBV25-1, with D perhaps TRBD2 (5 bases). This CDR3 spans 14 amino acids. Trimming took off 3 bases at V and 6 bases at J, with 12 bases between the two ends. The V gene's germline CDR1 is MGHDK and CDR2 SYGVNS. In DNA, the CDR3 is TGTGCCAGCAGTGAGGTCGGGGTCCGCAATGAGCAGTTCTTC. Protein sequence: CASSEVGVRNEQFF.

The chain employs TRBV7-2 and TRBJ2-7; 7 positions match TRBD1. The V gene end was trimmed by 4 bases and the J gene end by 0 bases; junction bases not matched to a gene: 0. Germline CDR1 reads SGHTA; CDR2 reads FQGNSA. The CDR3 consists of 13 residues. The CDR3 reads CASSWDSSYEQYF. The CDR3 nucleotides are TGTGCCAGCAGCTGGGACAGCTCCTACGAGCAGTACTTC.